Detailed here is one TCR beta chain. The entry originates in a study of blood T cell repertoires in COVID-19. For the study at large: Acute-phase and convalescent COVID-19 samples originated in the United States, Italy and Spain. The cDNA or gDNA used as material had been derived from T cells, B-cell-depleted T cells, or PBMCs.

V lost 2 bases to trimming and J lost 3 bases; unmatched junction nucleotides: 3. The CDR3 is 14 residues long. The germline V gene has CDR1 SGHRS and CDR2 YFSETQ. In the original processing: Reference gene primer amplification gave estimated nucleated cell counts. Here immunoSEQ multiplex PCR was the method, and the copy in TCRdb shows in-frame clones only, minus some. That table furnishes V, J and clone size, whereas the DNA furnished D and trimming. The sample includes about 320,000 clones, roughly 85% seen only once; the top ten take 7.2%. The material sequenced was peripheral blood. The origin of this receptor is a human donor in a cohort sampled during active COVID-19. The chain combines TRBV5-1 with TRBJ2-7, with 9 bases that match TRBD2. The CDR3 loop reads CASSLSAGGYEQYF. CDR3 in DNA: TGCGCCAGCAGCTTATCAGCGGGGGGCTACGAGCAGTACTTC.